Each of the 31 T cell receptor beta chains below was sequenced from the same sample in a study of multiple sclerosis patients with progressive multifocal leukoencephalopathy (dated by TCRdb to between 2018 and 2020). The meaning of the sample's time point label: before natalizumab initiation. Preparation of the library involved the immunoSEQ multiplex PCR assay. TCRdb obtained this table from immuneACCESS and retained in-frame rearrangements with V and J assigned. These tables miss some clones; where compared with another copy, unresolved V genes account for less than half of the shortfall, and the remainder is unexplained. Here the sample has fewer than 40,000 clones; over 75% occur a single time. Of the sample, approximately 1.5% falls within the top ten clones. The specimen sequenced was PBMCs. The receptors here all came from a human donor with multiple sclerosis.

The J gene is TRBJ1-6, the V gene TRBV28, with TRBD1 matching over 8 bases. This CDR3 has 14 residues. After removal of 6 bases from V and 14 bases from J, the junction contained 12 bases not matched to a gene. Germline V lookup: CDR1 MDHEN, CDR2 SYDVKM. The CDR3 DNA sequence: TGTGCCAGCAGGGACACAGGGGGGGTAGGCACCCTCCACTTT. Its translation: CASRDTGGVGTLHF.

V is TRBV2 and J is TRBJ1-6; TRBD1 might be the D (6 bases). The V gene lost 6 bases and the J gene lost 4 bases, with 22 bases spanning the gap. This CDR3 is 18 amino acids long. CDR1 is SNHLY, CDR2 FYNNEI, per germline. The CDR3, as DNA: TGTGCCAGCAGCGTCCCGGGCCGAGGGGGGTCATATAATTCACCCCTCCACTTT. It translates to CASSVPGRGGSYNSPLHF.

The V gene is TRBV6-1, the J gene TRBJ1-1, with D possibly matching TRBD1 (5 bases). Germline CDR1 is MNHNS and CDR2 is SASEGT. The V gene lost 6 bases and the J gene lost 2 bases, with 10 bases spanning the gap. This CDR3 is 13 amino acids long. The CDR3 DNA is TGTGCCAGCAGGCTGGGGCCAAACACTGAAGCTTTCTTT. Its protein product is CASRLGPNTEAFF.

The CDR3 is CASSVAFGAGISTDTQYF. CDR3 bases: TGTGCCAGCAGCGTAGCATTTGGGGCAGGGATAAGCACAGATACGCAGTATTTT. The chain has TRBV9 and TRBJ2-3; D possibly corresponds to TRBD1 (5 bases). V dropped 0 bases and J dropped 0 bases, with 17 bases sitting between them. Germline loops: CDR1 SGDLS, CDR2 YYNGEE. This CDR3 contains 18 residues. The full variable domain, in which reference TRBV9 and TRBJ2-3 provide the parts outside the CDR3, is DSGVTQTPKHLITATGQRVTLRCSPRSGDLSVYWYQQSLDQGLQFLIQYYNGEERAKGNILERFSAQQFPDLHSELNLSSLELGDSALYFCASSVAFGAGISTDTQYFGPGTRLTVL.

J is TRBJ2-7 and V is TRBV30, with 12 bases fitting TRBD2. V lost 0 bases to trimming and J lost 2 bases; unmatched junction nucleotides: 11. CDR1 and CDR2 (germline): GTSNPN, SVGIG (reference sequence). This CDR3 is 18 amino acids long. The CDR3 region is CAWSVSSGRARRAYEQYF. The CDR3 DNA follows: TGTGCCTGGAGTGTATCTAGCGGGAGGGCCAGAAGGGCCTACGAGCAGTACTTC. The full variable domain, with the rest looked up from reference TRBV30 and TRBJ2-7, is SQTIHQWPATLVQPVGSPLSLECTVEGTSNPNLYWYRQAAGRGLQLLFYSVGIGQISSEVPQNLSASRPQDRQFILSSKKLLLSDSGFYLCAWSVSSGRARRAYEQYFGPGTRLTVT.

This clone has a single count. The chain has TRBV2 and TRBJ2-2, with 8 bases identical to TRBD1. Germline lookup yields CDR1 SNHLY and CDR2 FYNNEI. The CDR3 totals 15 residues. J lost 4 bases, V lost 7 bases, and 8 bases had no gene match. Written as DNA, the CDR3 is TGTGCCAGCACCCTACGGGACAGGAGCACCGGGGAGCTGTTTTTT. It codes for CASTLRDRSTGELFF.

The rearrangement joins TRBV18 to TRBJ1-2, with D tentatively TRBD1 (5 bases). The CDR3 has 14 amino acids. The V gene's germline CDR1 is KGHSH and CDR2 LQKENI. V was clipped by 2 bases and J by 6 bases, with 13 bases between them. CDR3 coding DNA: TGTGCCAGCTCACCAATTGGGACGGAAGATGGCTACACCTTC. This encodes CASSPIGTEDGYTF.

This chain uses TRBV6-5 with TRBJ1-3; D is uncertain. V gave up 0 bases and J gave up 2 bases, with 11 bases separating them. The CDR3 covers 16 residues. Germline assignment: CDR1 MNHEY and CDR2 SVGAGI. CDR3 sequence (DNA): TGTGCCAGCAGTTACTCCCTTGACTGGACTGGAAACACCATATATTTT. Residues: CASSYSLDWTGNTIYF.

The rearrangement uses TRBV10-3 and TRBJ2-7, with D perhaps TRBD2 (6 bases). The CDR3 has 17 residues. V shed 0 bases and J shed 3 bases, with 18 bases lying between them. Per germline, CDR1 ENHRY and CDR2 SYGVKD. CDR3 sequence (DNA): TGTGCCATCAGTGAGTCCCCTCGGGGGAGGAATAGCTACGAGCAGTACTTC. Amino acid sequence: CAISESPRGRNSYEQYF.

V and J are TRBV5-4 and TRBJ2-3, with TRBD2 matching 12 bases. The CDR3 has 19 amino acids. Trimming removed 0 bases from V and 0 bases from J; junction bases left unmatched: 8. Looked up from germline, CDR1 is SGHNT and CDR2 is YYREEE (reference sequence). The CDR3 DNA follows: TGTGCCAGCAGCTTGGCGGCTAGCGGGAGGGCCGCGAGCACAGATACGCAGTATTTT. Its protein is CASSLAASGRAASTDTQYF.

This chain connects TRBV7-9 to TRBJ1-5; D call uncertain. This CDR3 contains 14 residues. Germline-derived CDR1 and CDR2 are SEHNR and FQNEAQ (reference sequence). Trimming pared 3 bases from V and 9 bases from J, leaving 15 bases between. CDR3 protein: CASSFGEVGGPQHF. CDR3 coding DNA: TGTGCCAGCAGCTTCGGCGAGGTCGGCGGGCCCCAGCATTTT.

The chain has TRBV6-6 and TRBJ1-4; TRBD1 agrees at 8 bases. J lost 5 bases, V lost 4 bases, and 6 bases had no gene match. CDR3 length: 15 amino acids. Germline assignment: CDR1 MNHNY and CDR2 SVGAGI (reference sequence). The CDR3 coding sequence is TGTGCCAGCAGTTTGCGACAGGGGCCCAATGAAAAACTGTTTTTT. Translation gives CASSLRQGPNEKLFF.

V and J are TRBV25-1 and TRBJ2-3; 7 bases agree with TRBD1. Trimming removed 8 bases from V and 2 bases from J; junction bases left unmatched: 10. This CDR3 has 15 amino acids. CDR1 is MGHDK, CDR2 SYGVNS, per germline. The CDR3 here is CASRTLTGTTDTQYF. CDR3 DNA: TGTGCCAGCCGGACCCTGACAGGGACCACAGATACGCAGTATTTT.

The CDR3, as DNA: TGTGCCAGCAGCGTGACGGCCGACCCCTCCGGGGAGCAGTACTTC. As protein: CASSVTADPSGEQYF. The gene calls are TRBV9 and TRBJ2-7; no definite D call. The germline V gene has CDR1 SGDLS and CDR2 YYNGEE. The V end was cut by 2 bases, the J end by 7 bases, with 19 bases between. The CDR3 contains 15 residues.

This chain connects TRBV25-1 to TRBJ1-6; possible D gene TRBD1, 6 bases. CDR1 and CDR2 (germline): MGHDK, SYGVNS. V lost 7 bases, J lost 9 bases, and 19 bases lay in between. This CDR3 is built from 15 residues. The chain's CDR3 is CASNQHDRPGSPLHF. The CDR3 nucleotides are TGTGCCAGCAATCAACACGACAGGCCGGGTTCACCCCTCCACTTT.

The rearrangement uses TRBV25-1 and TRBJ2-5; 13 nucleotides agree with TRBD2. The junction had 8 bases not matched to a gene; V was cut back by 0 bases and J by 4 bases. The CDR3 spans 18 residues. Germline CDR1 MGHDK, CDR2 SYGVNS. The CDR3 sequence is CASSEYIARTSGRETQYF. DNA for the CDR3: TGTGCCAGCAGTGAATATATTGCCCGGACTAGCGGGAGAGAGACCCAGTACTTC. The variable domain in full, completed from reference TRBV25-1 and TRBJ2-5, reads EADIYQTPRYLVIGTGKKITLECSQTMGHDKMYWYQQDPGMELHLIHYSYGVNSTEKGDLSSESTVSRIRTEHFPLTLESARPSHTSQYLCASSEYIARTSGRETQYFGPGTRLLVL.

J is TRBJ2-2 and V is TRBV18, with D tentatively TRBD2 (5 bases). CDR1 and CDR2 (germline): KGHSH, LQKENI. This CDR3 region has 14 residues. Trimming pared 2 bases from V and 4 bases from J, leaving 8 bases between. The CDR3 DNA is TGTGCCAGCTCACCAGGTGGGAGCACCGGGGAGCTGTTTTTT. Its protein is CASSPGGSTGELFF.

This chain connects TRBV19 to TRBJ1-3; TRBD1 might be the D (5 bases). Germline V lookup: CDR1 LNHDA, CDR2 SQIVND (reference sequence). With 8 bases removed from V and 0 bases from J, the gap between germline ends came to 11 bases. This CDR3 spans 14 amino acids. CDR3 nucleotide sequence: TGTGCCAGTTTGGCGCAGGGCTCTGGAAACACCATATATTTT. The encoded protein is CASLAQGSGNTIYF.

The rearrangement joins TRBV6-5 to TRBJ2-4, with a weak D call TRBD1 (5 bases). The CDR3 runs 12 residues. V lost 0 bases and J 15 bases, leaving 12 bases between the germline ends. Germline V lookup: CDR1 MNHEY, CDR2 SVGAGI. The CDR3 bases are TGTGCCAGCAGTTACTCTCAGGGTCTCTGGTACTTC. This sequence encodes CASSYSQGLWYF.

The gene calls are TRBV13 and TRBJ1-2; no definite D call. Germline V gene lookup returns CDR1 PRHDT and CDR2 FYEKMQ (reference sequence). V was shortened by 4 bases and J by 4 bases, with 7 bases between the two germline ends. The CDR3 is 12 residues long. The CDR3 loop is CASSSRSYGYTF. The CDR3, as DNA: TGTGCCAGCAGCTCCCGAAGCTATGGCTACACCTTC.

This rearrangement joins TRBV5-6 to TRBJ1-2; D uncertain. Trimming shortened V by 4 bases and J by 12 bases, and 7 bases separated the two germline ends. The CDR3 loop spans 9 amino acids. Germline CDR1 SGHDT, CDR2 YYEEEE. The CDR3 nucleotides are TGTGCCAGCAGCCCCCCGCACACCTTC. This codes for CASSPPHTF.

V usage is TRBV18 and J usage is TRBJ2-7, with D possibly being TRBD1 or TRBD2 (5 bases each). The germline V gene has CDR1 KGHSH and CDR2 LQKENI. The CDR3 runs to 15 residues. Trimming took off 6 bases at V and 6 bases at J, with 21 bases between the two ends. The CDR3 reads CASSPGRTGQGEQYF. The DNA of the CDR3 is TGTGCCAGCTCCCCGGGACGGACTGGTCAAGGCGAGCAGTACTTC.

The rearrangement links TRBV7-2 to TRBJ2-7; D may be TRBD1 or TRBD2 (6 bases each). The CDR3 has 14 residues. Germline CDR1 SGHTA, CDR2 FQGNSA. V was cut by 4 bases and J by 3 bases, with 13 bases left in between. The CDR3 DNA is TGTGCCAGCAGCTCCCAGGGGCGGGGCTACGAGCAGTACTTC. This encodes CASSSQGRGYEQYF.

This clone was detected only once. V gene TRBV18 combines with J gene TRBJ2-3; 10 positions agree with TRBD1. The CDR3 consists of 14 residues. V gave up 3 bases and J gave up 8 bases; unmatched junction bases: 5. Germline lookup yields CDR1 KGHSH and CDR2 LQKENI. CDR3 nucleotide sequence: TGTGCCAGCTCACCGCCCGGGACAGGGGTTACGCAGTATTTT. Translation: CASSPPGTGVTQYF.

The J gene is TRBJ1-5, the V gene TRBV6-5; D might be TRBD1 (5 bases). Deletions cut 5 bases from V and 12 bases from J, with 14 bases between. This CDR3 is built from 12 residues. The germline CDR1 and CDR2 sequences are MNHEY and SVGAGI. CDR3: CASSAPGRGQHF. CDR3 bases: TGTGCCAGCAGTGCCCCGGGACGGGGCCAGCATTTT.

The count of this clone is one. This sequence joins TRBV27 and TRBJ2-7; 12 bases are shared with TRBD2. Trimming cost V 6 bases and J 7 bases; bases outside gene matches: 16. Germline V gene sequence: CDR1 MNHEY, CDR2 SMNVEV (reference sequence). The CDR3 runs 17 residues. The CDR3 nucleotides read TGTGCCAGCAGCCTCGCCGTTCTAGCGGGAGGGCCGGGTGAGCAGTACTTC. Translation gives CASSLAVLAGGPGEQYF.

The CDR3 DNA follows: TGTGCCAGCAAAGGCCGAGCCTACAATGAGCAGTTCTTC. This gives the protein CASKGRAYNEQFF. This chain joins TRBV28 and TRBJ2-1; the D is unclear. The V gene lost 7 bases and the J gene lost 2 bases, with 9 bases spanning the gap. The CDR3 runs to 13 residues. From germline, CDR1 is MDHEN and CDR2 SYDVKM.

The V call is TRBV7-2, the J call TRBJ1-1; D is perhaps TRBD1 (5 bases). CDR1 and CDR2 (germline): SGHTA, FQGNSA. The CDR3 length is 13 residues. V was cut by 1 base and J by 4 bases, with 7 bases left in between. CDR3 bases: TGTGCCAGCAGCTTAGGCGGGGGCACTGAAGCTTTCTTT. Protein: CASSLGGGTEAFF.

The rearrangement joins TRBV28 to TRBJ2-7, with D perhaps being TRBD1 or TRBD2 (7 bases each). Trimming removed 4 bases from V and 3 bases from J, with 19 bases in between. Per germline, CDR1 MDHEN and CDR2 SYDVKM. The CDR3 runs to 16 residues. This CDR3 is CASSYLPTGEGYEQYF. As DNA, the CDR3 is TGTGCCAGCAGTTATCTACCAACAGGGGAGGGCTACGAGCAGTACTTC.

The J gene is TRBJ1-1, the V gene TRBV6-5; D is uncertain. Germline V gives CDR1 MNHEY, CDR2 SVGAGI. Trimming took off 2 bases at V and 1 base at J, with 5 bases between the two ends. The length of the CDR3 is 13 residues. The CDR3 coding sequence is TGTGCCAGCAGTTACAACCAGAACACTGAAGCTTTCTTT. It codes for CASSYNQNTEAFF.

V and J are TRBV4-3 and TRBJ2-1, with 9 positions matching TRBD1. The CDR3 is 16 residues long. V trimming: 0 bases; J trimming: 7 bases; junction bases outside the gene matches: 7. Germline-derived CDR1 and CDR2 are LGHNA and YSLEER. The CDR3, as DNA: TGCGCCAGCAGCCAAGAGGGGACAGGGCTGGGGAATGAGCAGTTCTTC. It translates to CASSQEGTGLGNEQFF.